A selection of T cell receptor beta chains follows, all from one sample in a study of T cells after yellow fever vaccination. TCRdb used MiXCR to reprocess the 5' RACE reads, holding one entry per CDR3 protein. The sample records around 600,000 distinct CDR3 sequences, 10% to 15% being singletons. The material sequenced was PBMCs, taken on the day of the yellow fever booster vaccination. Every receptor here comes from a man aged 25-45 years who received the YFV17D yellow fever vaccine. CDR3s include the opening cysteine and the closing phenylalanine or tryptophan.

length | J | V | CDR3
14 | TRBJ2-5 | TRBV9 | CASSVSGVQETQYF
14 | TRBJ1-2 | TRBV28 | CASNSGTAIYGYTF
14 | TRBJ2-3 | TRBV12-3/TRBV12-4 | CASSFNGGPGRDFF
15 | TRBJ2-1 | TRBV19 | CASSYRESPYNEQFF
17 | TRBJ2-1 | TRBV19 | CASSIINRVAGHREQFF
15 | TRBJ2-3 | TRBV7-3 | CASSGTDFNTDTQYF
14 | TRBJ2-7 | TRBV11-2 | CASSSRDRKVEQYF
16 | TRBJ2-1 | TRBV9 | CASSASGRSDYNEQFF
14 | TRBJ2-1 | TRBV20-1 | CSAKGLAGYNEQFF
14 | TRBJ1-4 | TRBV4-2 | CASSRRDNLEKLIF
10 | TRBJ1-1 | TRBV28 | CASSDGEAFF
12 | TRBJ1-2 | TRBV20-1 | CSAPLGGGGYTF
16 | TRBJ2-3 | TRBV28 | CASSFWGRDSTDTQYF
14 | TRBJ2-5 | TRBV4-3 | CASSQDVREETQYF
13 | TRBJ2-2 | TRBV18 | CASSAEGTGELFF
14 | TRBJ2-7 | TRBV6-1 | CASSTGQRFYEQYF
15 | TRBJ2-5 | TRBV13 | CASSPRGSRMEAQYF
19 | TRBJ2-6 | TRBV18 | CASSPGAGQGPSGANVLTF
15 | TRBJ1-1 | TRBV4-3 | CASSQDRHLNTEAFF
15 | TRBJ2-1 | TRBV5-4 | CASSPLAGRTNEQFF
15 | TRBJ2-5 | TRBV5-5 | CASSPDPFLVETQYF
16 | TRBJ2-5 | TRBV7-3 | CASSLIEGVNSETQYF
15 | TRBJ2-1 | TRBV5-1 | CASSLRDGGSNEQFF
15 | TRBJ2-7 | TRBV4-3 | CASSQVGQGAGEQYF
17 | TRBJ2-5 | TRBV11-1 | CASSLERTSGSWETQYF
19 | TRBJ2-2 | TRBV5-1 | CASSLVVTSGTTSTGELFF
16 | TRBJ2-7 | TRBV7-2 | CASSLRYPSGSGEQYF
21 | TRBJ2-7 | TRBV4-1 | CASSQLWLWTSGSVSSYEQYF
14 | TRBJ2-7 | TRBV15 | CATSRFGGGNEQYF
17 | TRBJ2-1 | TRBV7-2 | CASSLHGTSGNKGEQFF
20 | TRBJ2-7 | TRBV20-1 | CSAAEGLAGTPLSGPYEQYF
18 | TRBJ2-5 | TRBV5-1 | CASSPGWGRLLSEETQYF
16 | TRBJ2-2 | TRBV12-3/TRBV12-4 | CASSLVHVPSTGELFF
14 | TRBJ2-7 | TRBV7-9 | CASSLDRGAYEQYF
13 | TRBJ1-5 | TRBV20-1 | CSASYGESQPQHF
13 | TRBJ1-1 | TRBV19 | CASSLGEYTEAFF
17 | TRBJ2-1 | TRBV10-3 | CAISESDGGRFVNEQFF
15 | TRBJ2-1 | TRBV29-1 | CSVEDPLGLLHEQFF
15 | TRBJ2-7 | TRBV3-1 | CASSHSSGGRNEQYF
14 | TRBJ2-1 | TRBV20-1 | CSASDRLAGLGQFF
14 | TRBJ2-7 | TRBV7-2 | CASNRLAGPYEQYF
14 | TRBJ2-1 | TRBV28 | CASMATGLYNEQFF
16 | TRBJ2-5 | TRBV4-3 | CASSQEKDSPRGSQYF
13 | TRBJ2-7 | TRBV9 | CASSVSELTEQYF
11 | TRBJ1-2 | TRBV7-2 | CASSSYYGYTF
15 | TRBJ2-3 | TRBV19 | CASGSGLPSTDTQYF
15 | TRBJ2-7 | TRBV7-6 | CASSLNPGAAYEQYF
11 | TRBJ2-7 | TRBV29-1 | CSVHRGGEQYF
19 | TRBJ2-6 | TRBV11-1 | CASSRQGPRSLSGANVLTF
14 | TRBJ2-2 | TRBV12-3/TRBV12-4 | CASRQGQNTGELFF
16 | TRBJ2-1 | TRBV28 | CASRVRLAETNNEQFF
11 | TRBJ2-7 | TRBV29-1 | CSVKDSGEQYF
15 | TRBJ1-6 | TRBV19 | CASSIEVYSRSPLHF